These T cell receptor beta chains were read from a single sample in a study of OX40 agonist ivuxolimab in advanced cancers. TCRdb keeps only in-frame clones here, not all; method: immunoSEQ multiplex PCR. The table lists roughly 76,000 clones, around 90% of them singletons. Material: CD4+ or CD8+ T cells sorted from blood, obtained in a trial of the OX40 agonist ivuxolimab. These receptors all stem from an adult with an advanced solid tumor such as melanoma, head and neck, liver or kidney cancer. Each CDR3 is given with its conserved first and last residue.

TRBJ2-5 TRBV14 CASSQRAGAETQYF
TRBJ2-1 TRBV5-1 CASSLEGLAGVSEQFF
TRBJ1-4 TRBV30 CAWSRQGREKLFF
TRBJ2-7 TRBV12-5 CASARGLASEEQYF
TRBJ2-7 TRBV11-2 CASSLGLEQYF
TRBJ1-5 TRBV5-6 CASSLRNVGNQPQHF
TRBJ1-1 TRBV28 CASSLVPLTGWTEAFF
TRBJ1-1 TRBV2 CASSRGGNTEAFF
TRBJ2-1 TRBV6-6 CASIRLAGVPTNEQFF
TRBJ2-3 TRBV28 CASSFLAGLEDTQYF
TRBJ1-1 TRBV21-1 CASSKAPGGETEAFF
TRBJ2-1 TRBV5-1 CASSLGPRGDNEQFF
TRBJ2-2 TRBV25-1 CASSEHIGLAGCRGAVF
TRBJ2-2 TRBV5-1 CASSLLAANTGELFF
TRBJ2-5 TRBV7-8 CASRGLAQETQYF
TRBJ2-5 TRBV15 CATSRDFLGVGETQYF
TRBJ1-4 TRBV28 CASRQDRGGEKLFF
TRBJ2-3 TRBV10-1 CASRASSTDTQYF
TRBJ2-5 TRBV5-1 CASSPTGPDGETQYF
TRBJ2-5 TRBV29-1 CSVQHIPRKETQYF
TRBJ1-4 TRBV7-3 CASSPRFWDEKLFF
TRBJ2-5 TRBV5-1 CASSFRDTPSQTQYF
TRBJ2-7 TRBV7-9 CASSPADVYEQYF
TRBJ2-7 TRBV7-9 CASSPGLAGGGSDEQYF
TRBJ1-1 TRBV19 CASMNRLNTEAFF
TRBJ1-5 TRBV6-1 CASSERGQGWYQPQHF
TRBJ1-2 TRBV18 CASSPGTNYGYTF
TRBJ2-7 TRBV2 CASSEAGTARIAEQYF
TRBJ2-1 TRBV11-3 CASTRQDNEQFF
TRBJ2-5 TRBV5-6 CASSLTRGRYQETQYF
TRBJ1-6 TRBV4-1 CASSQVGTGGNSPLHF
TRBJ2-3 TRBV7-9 CASSSPNVGTQYF
TRBJ2-2 TRBV10-1 CASSESYGTSGSTGELFF
TRBJ1-1 TRBV9 CASSPHNTGVEAFF
TRBJ2-3 TRBV6-5 CASSYSKIDTQYF
TRBJ1-1 TRBV29-1 CSVGTTHEIFF
TRBJ2-7 TRBV19 CASSIDSRSYEQYF
TRBJ1-2 TRBV6-5 CASMGLPNYGYTF
TRBJ2-7 TRBV6-5 CASSYSAGDPYEQYF
TRBJ2-5 TRBV27 CASSLGERRETQYF
TRBJ2-1 TRBV7-6 CASTTAGTSVNEQFF
TRBJ2-2 TRBV7-9 CASSPGAGGTGELFF
TRBJ1-1 TRBV29-1 CSVRFNLNTEAFF
TRBJ1-1 TRBV2 CASRTGVNTEAFF
TRBJ2-5 TRBV27 CASSRSGYIEETQYF
TRBJ2-1 TRBV2 CASSVGTSSYNEQFF
TRBJ1-2 TRBV19 CASSTGTANYGYTF
TRBJ2-1 TRBV7-9 CASRETSANEQFF
TRBJ1-2 TRBV9 CASSDNRSPGGDGYTF
TRBJ1-1 TRBV6-6 CASRRPDGNTEAFF
TRBJ2-2 TRBV5-1 CASSGGQGAIAGELFF
TRBJ1-1 TRBV5-1 CASSLGAGSNTEAFF
TRBJ1-2 TRBV29-1 CSVEDGRGPPDGYTF
TRBJ1-2 TRBV4-1 CASSQVREYSGYTF